Each of the 6 T cell receptor beta chains below was sequenced from the same sample in a study. Cells sorted as Tregs were CD4+, CD25+ and CD127-/low. TRBV12-4/TRBJ1-2 clonotypes were amplified with adaptor-ligated barcode primers. TCRdb passed the multiplex PCR reads through MiXCR, listing each CDR3 protein once. The sample yields over 2,000 distinct CDR3 sequences, approximately 0.97% seen once. The sample comprised tumor-infiltrating Tregs sorted from the breast tumor. The receptors were sampled from a female donor with breast cancer.

This clonotype was seen a handful of times. The chain employs TRBV12-3 or TRBV12-4 and TRBJ1-2, with TRBD1 matching over 7 bases. Germline trimming cut 7 bases from V and 1 base from J; bases unmatched to any gene: 9. This CDR3 spans 15 amino acids. CDR3 region: CASTRKGQSNYGYTF. CDR3 sequence (DNA): TGTGCCAGCACTCGAAAGGGACAGAGTAACTATGGCTACACCTTC.

In its sample, this clonotype was seen a few times. The rearrangement uses TRBV12-3 or TRBV12-4 and TRBJ1-2; unclear D gene. Trimming stripped 5 bases from V and 8 bases from J, with 18 bases between. The CDR3 is made up of 14 amino acids. The CDR3 sequence is CASSQDGLASGYTF. As DNA, the CDR3 is TGTGCCAGCAGTCAAGACGGGCTCGCTAGCGGCTACACCTTC.

By share of the sample, this clonotype is medium-sized (0.01 to 0.1%). The rearrangement links TRBV12-3 or TRBV12-4 to TRBJ1-2; 7 bases align to TRBD1. This CDR3 region has 14 residues. Trimming cost V 5 bases and J 4 bases; bases outside gene matches: 7. CDR3 in DNA: TGTGCCAGCAGTATCCGAGGGACAGCCTATGGCTACACCTTC. Residues: CASSIRGTAYGYTF.

This clonotype was seen repeatedly, ten times or more. V and J are TRBV12-3 or TRBV12-4 and TRBJ1-2; D is ambiguous. This CDR3 contains 14 residues. The V and J ends lost 8 bases and 5 bases respectively, with 18 bases between them. The DNA of the CDR3 is TGTGCCAGCGCCTCCCTTGTGGCAGCTTATGGCTACACCTTC. Encoded protein: CASASLVAAYGYTF.

This clonotype was counted only a few times. V and J are TRBV12-3 or TRBV12-4 and TRBJ1-2, with unresolved D. The CDR3 spans 14 residues. V dropped 3 bases and J dropped 1 base, with 9 bases sitting between them. The CDR3 sequence: CASSFSLGNYGYTF. The CDR3 coding sequence is TGTGCCAGCAGTTTCTCCCTCGGTAACTATGGCTACACCTTC.

By share of the sample, this clonotype is medium-sized. This chain uses TRBV12-3 or TRBV12-4 with TRBJ1-2; TRBD1 might be the D (5 bases). Deletions cut 6 bases from V and 6 bases from J, with 11 bases between. The CDR3 contains 12 residues. CDR3 protein: CASSQTEDGYTF. The CDR3 nucleotides are TGTGCCAGCAGCCAGACAGAGGATGGCTACACCTTC.